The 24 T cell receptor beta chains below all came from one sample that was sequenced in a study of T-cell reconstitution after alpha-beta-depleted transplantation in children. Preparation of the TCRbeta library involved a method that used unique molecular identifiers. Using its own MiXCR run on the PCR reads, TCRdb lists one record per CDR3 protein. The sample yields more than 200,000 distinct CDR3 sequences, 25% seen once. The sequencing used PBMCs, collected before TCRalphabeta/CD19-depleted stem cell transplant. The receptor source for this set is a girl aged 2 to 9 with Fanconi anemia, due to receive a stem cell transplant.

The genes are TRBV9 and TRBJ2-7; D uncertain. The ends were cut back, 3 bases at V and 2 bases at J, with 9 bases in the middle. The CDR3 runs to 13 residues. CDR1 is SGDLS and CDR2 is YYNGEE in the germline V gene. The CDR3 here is CASSDPWTYEQYF. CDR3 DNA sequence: TGTGCCAGCAGCGACCCTTGGACCTACGAGCAGTACTTC.

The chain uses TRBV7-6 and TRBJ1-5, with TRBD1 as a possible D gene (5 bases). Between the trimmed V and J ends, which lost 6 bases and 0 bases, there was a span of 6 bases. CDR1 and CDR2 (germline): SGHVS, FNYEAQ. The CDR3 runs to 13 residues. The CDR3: CASSQGSNQPQHF. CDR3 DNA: TGTGCCAGCAGTCAGGGTAGCAATCAGCCCCAGCATTTT.

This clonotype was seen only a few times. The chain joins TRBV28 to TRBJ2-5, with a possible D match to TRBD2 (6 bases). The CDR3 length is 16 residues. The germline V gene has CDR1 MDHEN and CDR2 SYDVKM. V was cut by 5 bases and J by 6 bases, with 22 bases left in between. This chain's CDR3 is CASSRTIRLGTKTQYF. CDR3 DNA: TGTGCCAGCAGTCGGACAATCAGACTAGGGACGAAGACCCAGTACTTC.

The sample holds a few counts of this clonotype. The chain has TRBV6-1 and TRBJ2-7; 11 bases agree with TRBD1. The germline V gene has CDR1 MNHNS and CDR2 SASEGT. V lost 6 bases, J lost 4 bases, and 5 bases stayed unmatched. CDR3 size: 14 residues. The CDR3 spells CASRRDRGKYEQYF. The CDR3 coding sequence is TGTGCCAGCAGGAGGGACAGGGGGAAGTACGAGCAGTACTTC.

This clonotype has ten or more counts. The CDR3 DNA reads TGCGCCAGCAGTGGCACTAGCGGGAGTGCCCTCACAGATACGCAGTATTTT. Translation gives CASSGTSGSALTDTQYF. This chain joins TRBV10-2 and TRBJ2-3; 11 nucleotides match TRBD2. The ends lost 4 bases at V and 2 bases at J; junction bases unmatched: 8. The germline gives CDR1 WSHSY, CDR2 SAAADI. The CDR3 has 17 residues.

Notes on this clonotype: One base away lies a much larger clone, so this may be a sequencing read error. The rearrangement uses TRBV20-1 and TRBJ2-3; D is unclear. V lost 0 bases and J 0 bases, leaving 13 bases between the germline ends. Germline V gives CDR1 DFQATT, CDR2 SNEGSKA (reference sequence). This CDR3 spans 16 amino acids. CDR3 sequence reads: CSARDPRCSSTDTQYF. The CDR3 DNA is TGCAGTGCTAGAGATCCCAGGTGCTCTAGCACAGATACGCAGTATTTT.

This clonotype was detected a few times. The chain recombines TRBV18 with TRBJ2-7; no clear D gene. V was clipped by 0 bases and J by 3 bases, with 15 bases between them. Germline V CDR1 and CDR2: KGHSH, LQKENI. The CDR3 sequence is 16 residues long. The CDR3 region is CASSPPSYDLGYEQYF. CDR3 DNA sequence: TGTGCCAGCTCACCACCGAGTTACGATTTAGGCTACGAGCAGTACTTC.

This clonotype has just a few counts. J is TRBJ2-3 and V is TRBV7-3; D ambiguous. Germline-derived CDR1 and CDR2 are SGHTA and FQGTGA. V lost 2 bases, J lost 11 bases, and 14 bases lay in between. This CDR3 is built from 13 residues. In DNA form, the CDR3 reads TGTGCCAGCAGCTTACGCATCACGGAAGAGCAGTATTTT. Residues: CASSLRITEEQYF. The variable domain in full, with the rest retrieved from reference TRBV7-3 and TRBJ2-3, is GAGVSQTPSNKVTEKGKYVELRCDPISGHTALYWYRQSLGQGPEFLIYFQGTGAADDSGLPNDRFFAVRPEGSVSTLKIQRTERGDSAVYLCASSLRITEEQYFGPGTRLTVL.

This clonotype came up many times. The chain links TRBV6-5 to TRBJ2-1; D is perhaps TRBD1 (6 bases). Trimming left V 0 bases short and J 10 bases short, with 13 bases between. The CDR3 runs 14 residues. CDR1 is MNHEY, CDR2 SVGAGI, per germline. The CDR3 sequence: CASSYSNARGEQFF. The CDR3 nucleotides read TGTGCCAGCAGTTACTCGAATGCCAGGGGAGAGCAGTTCTTC.

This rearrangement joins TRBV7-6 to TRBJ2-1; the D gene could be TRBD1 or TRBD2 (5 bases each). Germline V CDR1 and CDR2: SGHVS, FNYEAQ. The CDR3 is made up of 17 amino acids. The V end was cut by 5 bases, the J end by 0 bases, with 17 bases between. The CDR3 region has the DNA TGTGCCAGCAGCCTTATAGCCGGGGCGGGCTCCTACAATGAGCAGTTCTTC. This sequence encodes CASSLIAGAGSYNEQFF.

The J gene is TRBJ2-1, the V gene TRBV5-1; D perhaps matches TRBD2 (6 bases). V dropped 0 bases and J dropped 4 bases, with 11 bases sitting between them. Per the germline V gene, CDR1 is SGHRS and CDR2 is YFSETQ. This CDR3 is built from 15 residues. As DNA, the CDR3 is TGCGCCAGCAGCTTGGCAGAGGACTATTACAATGAGCAGTTCTTC. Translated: CASSLAEDYYNEQFF.

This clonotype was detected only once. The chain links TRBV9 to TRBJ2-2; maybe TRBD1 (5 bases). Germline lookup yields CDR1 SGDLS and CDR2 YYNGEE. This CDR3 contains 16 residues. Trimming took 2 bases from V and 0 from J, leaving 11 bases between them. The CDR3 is CASSVDLGANTGELFF. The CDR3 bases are TGTGCCAGCAGCGTCGACCTAGGGGCGAACACCGGGGAGCTGTTTTTT.

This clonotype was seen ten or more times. The CDR3 here is CASSGGLAGGFRSWDNEQFF. CDR3 bases: TGTGCCAGCAGCGGGGGACTAGCGGGGGGGTTCCGAAGTTGGGACAATGAGCAGTTCTTC. The chain joins TRBV9 to TRBJ2-1, with 16 bases identical to TRBD2. From germline, CDR1 is SGDLS and CDR2 YYNGEE. Trimming removed 3 bases from V and 5 bases from J; junction bases left unmatched: 14. This CDR3 is 20 amino acids long.

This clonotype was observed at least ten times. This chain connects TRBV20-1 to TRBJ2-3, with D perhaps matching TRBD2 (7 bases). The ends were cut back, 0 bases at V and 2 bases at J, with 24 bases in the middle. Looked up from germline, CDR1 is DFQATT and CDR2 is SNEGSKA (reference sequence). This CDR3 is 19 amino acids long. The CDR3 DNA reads TGCAGTGCTAGAGATCGGGGGGAACAGGGCTTCCCGTCCACAGATACGCAGTATTTT. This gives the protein CSARDRGEQGFPSTDTQYF.

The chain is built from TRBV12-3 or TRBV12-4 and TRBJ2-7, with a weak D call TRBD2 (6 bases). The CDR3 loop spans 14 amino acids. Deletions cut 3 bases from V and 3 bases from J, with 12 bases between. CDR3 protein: CASSLGGGLYEQYF. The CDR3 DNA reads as TGTGCCAGCAGTTTGGGTGGGGGACTCTACGAGCAGTACTTC.

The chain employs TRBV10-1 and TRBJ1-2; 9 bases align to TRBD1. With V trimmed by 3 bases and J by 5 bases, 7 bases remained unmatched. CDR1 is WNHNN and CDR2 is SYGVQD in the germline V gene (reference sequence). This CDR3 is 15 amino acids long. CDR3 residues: CASSDGTGRIYGYTF. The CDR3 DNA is TGCGCCAGCAGTGATGGGACAGGGAGGATTTATGGCTACACCTTC.

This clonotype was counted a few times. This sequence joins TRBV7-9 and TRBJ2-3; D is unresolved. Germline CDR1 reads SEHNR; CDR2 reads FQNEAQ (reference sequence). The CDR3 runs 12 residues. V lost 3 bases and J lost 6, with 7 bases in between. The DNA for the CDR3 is TGTGCCAGCAGCTTGCTGCGGGATACGCAGTATTTT. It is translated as CASSLLRDTQYF.

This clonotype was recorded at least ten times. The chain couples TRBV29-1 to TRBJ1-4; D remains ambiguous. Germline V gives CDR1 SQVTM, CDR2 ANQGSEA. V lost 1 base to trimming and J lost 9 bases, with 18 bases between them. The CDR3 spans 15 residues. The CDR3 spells CSVEVYGVGPQKLFF. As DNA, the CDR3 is TGCAGCGTTGAAGTTTACGGCGTTGGGCCCCAAAAACTGTTTTTT.

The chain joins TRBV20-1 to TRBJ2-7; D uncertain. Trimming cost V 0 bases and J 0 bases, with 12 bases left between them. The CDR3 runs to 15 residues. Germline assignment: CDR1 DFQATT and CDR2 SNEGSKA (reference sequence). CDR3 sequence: CSARESGRGSYEQYF. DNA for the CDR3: TGCAGTGCTAGAGAATCCGGACGAGGCTCCTACGAGCAGTACTTC.

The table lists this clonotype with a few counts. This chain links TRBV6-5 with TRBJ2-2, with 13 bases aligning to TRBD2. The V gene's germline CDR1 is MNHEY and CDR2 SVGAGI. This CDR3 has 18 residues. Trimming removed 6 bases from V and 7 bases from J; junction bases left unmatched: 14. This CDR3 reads CASSHGLAGVGGIGELFF. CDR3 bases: TGTGCCAGCAGCCACGGACTAGCGGGAGTGGGTGGGATCGGGGAGCTGTTTTTT.

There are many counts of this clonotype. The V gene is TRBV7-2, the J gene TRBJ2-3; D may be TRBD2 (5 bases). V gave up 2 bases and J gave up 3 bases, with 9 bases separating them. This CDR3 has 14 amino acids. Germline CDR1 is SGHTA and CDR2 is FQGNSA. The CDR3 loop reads CASSLSSGTDTQYF. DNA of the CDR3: TGTGCCAGCAGCTTATCTTCGGGGACAGATACGCAGTATTTT. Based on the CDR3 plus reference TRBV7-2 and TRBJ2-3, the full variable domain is GAGVSQSPSNKVTEKGKDVELRCDPISGHTALYWYRQSLGQGLEFLIYFQGNSAPDKSGLPSDRFSAERTGGSVSTLTIQRTQQEDSAVYLCASSLSSGTDTQYFGPGTRLTVL.

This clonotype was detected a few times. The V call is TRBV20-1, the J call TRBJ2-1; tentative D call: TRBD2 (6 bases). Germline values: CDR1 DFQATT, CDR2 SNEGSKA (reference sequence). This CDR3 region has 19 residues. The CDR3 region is CTHIGAWGTPVDYYNEQFF. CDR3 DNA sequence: TGCACCCACATCGGGGCATGGGGGACTCCTGTAGACTACTACAATGAGCAGTTCTTC.

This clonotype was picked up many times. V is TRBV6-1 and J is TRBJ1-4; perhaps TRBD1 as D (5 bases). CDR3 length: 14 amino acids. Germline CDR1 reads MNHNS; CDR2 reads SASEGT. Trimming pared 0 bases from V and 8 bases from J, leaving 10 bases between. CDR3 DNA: TGTGCCAGCAGTGAAGCTGCGGGGCGGGAAAAACTGTTTTTT. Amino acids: CASSEAAGREKLFF.

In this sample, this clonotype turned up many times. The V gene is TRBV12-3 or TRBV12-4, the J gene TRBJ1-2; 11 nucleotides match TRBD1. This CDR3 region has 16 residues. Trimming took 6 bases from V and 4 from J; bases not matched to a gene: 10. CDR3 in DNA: TGTGCCAGCAGATGGACAGGGGGCTTGAATCTCTATGGCTACACCTTC. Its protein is CASRWTGGLNLYGYTF.